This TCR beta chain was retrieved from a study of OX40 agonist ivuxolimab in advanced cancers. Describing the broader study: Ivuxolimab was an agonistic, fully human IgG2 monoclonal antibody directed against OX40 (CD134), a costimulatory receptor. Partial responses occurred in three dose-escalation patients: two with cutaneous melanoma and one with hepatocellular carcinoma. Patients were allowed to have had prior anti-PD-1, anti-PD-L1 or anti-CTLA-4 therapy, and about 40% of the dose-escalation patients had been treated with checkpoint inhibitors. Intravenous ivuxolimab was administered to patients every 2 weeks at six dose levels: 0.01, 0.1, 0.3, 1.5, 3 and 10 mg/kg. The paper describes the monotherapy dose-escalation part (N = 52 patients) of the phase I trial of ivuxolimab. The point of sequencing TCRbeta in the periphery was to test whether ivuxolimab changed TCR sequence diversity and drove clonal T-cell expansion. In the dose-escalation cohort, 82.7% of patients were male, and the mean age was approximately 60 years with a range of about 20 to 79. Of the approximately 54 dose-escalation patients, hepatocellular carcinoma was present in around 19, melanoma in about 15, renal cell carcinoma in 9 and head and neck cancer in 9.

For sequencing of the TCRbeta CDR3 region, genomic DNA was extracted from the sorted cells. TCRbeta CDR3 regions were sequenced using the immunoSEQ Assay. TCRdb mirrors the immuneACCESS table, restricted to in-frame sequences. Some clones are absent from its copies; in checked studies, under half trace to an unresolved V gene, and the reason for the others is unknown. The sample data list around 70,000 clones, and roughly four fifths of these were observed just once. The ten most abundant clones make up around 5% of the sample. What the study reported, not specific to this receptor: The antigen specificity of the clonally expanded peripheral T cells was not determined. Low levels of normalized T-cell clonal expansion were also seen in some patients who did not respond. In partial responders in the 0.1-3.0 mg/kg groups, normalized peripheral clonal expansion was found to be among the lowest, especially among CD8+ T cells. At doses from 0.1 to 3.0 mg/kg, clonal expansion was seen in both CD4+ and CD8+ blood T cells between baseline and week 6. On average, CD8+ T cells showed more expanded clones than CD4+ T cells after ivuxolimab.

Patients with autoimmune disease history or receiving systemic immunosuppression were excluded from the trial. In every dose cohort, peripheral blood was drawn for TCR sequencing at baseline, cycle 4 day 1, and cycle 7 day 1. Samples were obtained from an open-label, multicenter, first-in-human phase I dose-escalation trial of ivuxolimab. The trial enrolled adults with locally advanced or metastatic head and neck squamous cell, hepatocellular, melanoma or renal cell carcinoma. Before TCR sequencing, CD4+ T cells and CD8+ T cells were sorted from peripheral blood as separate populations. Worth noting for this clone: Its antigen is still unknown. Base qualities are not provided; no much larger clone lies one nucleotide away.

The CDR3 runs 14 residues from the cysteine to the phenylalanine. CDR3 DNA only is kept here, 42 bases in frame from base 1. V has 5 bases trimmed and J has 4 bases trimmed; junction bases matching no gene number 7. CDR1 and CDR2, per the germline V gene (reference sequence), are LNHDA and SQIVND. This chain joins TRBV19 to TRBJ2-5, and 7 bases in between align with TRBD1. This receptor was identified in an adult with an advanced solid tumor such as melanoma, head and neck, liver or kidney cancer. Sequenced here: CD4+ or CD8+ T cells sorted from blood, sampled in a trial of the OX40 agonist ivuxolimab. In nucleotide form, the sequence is TGTGCCAGTAGTGACGACAGGGATACAGAGACCCAGTACTTC. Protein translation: CASSDDRDTETQYF.